This T cell receptor (beta chain) is drawn from a study of blood T cell repertoires in COVID-19. Study overall: The origin of the acute and convalescent COVID-19 samples was the United States, Italy and Spain. T cells, B-cell-depleted T cells, or PBMCs provided the cDNA or gDNA that served as material.

Data came from immunoSEQ multiplex PCR; TCRdb stores just in-frame clones and leaves some out. The sample lists under 200,000 clones; 80% to 90% were seen once. From germline, CDR1 is KGHDR and CDR2 SFDVKD. J lost 3 bases, V lost 4 bases, and 4 bases had no gene match. This CDR3 has 16 amino acids. What was sequenced was peripheral blood. V is TRBV24-1 and J is TRBJ2-3; 12 nucleotides line up with TRBD2. The sequence was collected from a man between 18 and 35 years old with active or convalescent COVID-19. The CDR3: CATSDATSGRTDTQYF. For the CDR3, the DNA is TGTGCCACCAGTGACGCTACTAGCGGGAGGACAGATACGCAGTATTTT.